The next 8 T cell receptor beta chains were all read from a single sample in a study of CD8 T cells in Susac syndrome. Random hexamers served to reverse transcribe roughly 0.45 to 1 ug RNA. TCRdb reprocessed the immunoSEQ multiplex PCR reads with MiXCR, giving one entry per CDR3 protein. This sample yields about 210,000 distinct CDR3 sequences, of which approximately 95% are seen a single time; around 0.1% belongs to the top ten. The sequencing sample was made of CD4+ T cells from PBMCs. The receptors shown here come from a human donor in good health.

The chain combines TRBV14 with TRBJ1-3; D gene unclear. V was trimmed by 0 bases and J by 10 bases, leaving 13 bases between them. The length of the CDR3 is 14 residues. Germline CDR1 reads SGHDN; CDR2 reads FVKESK. In DNA form, the CDR3 reads TGTGCCAGCAGCCAAGATCTTACCCCTGGGACCATATATTTT. Its protein is CASSQDLTPGTIYF.

The V call is TRBV30, the J call TRBJ2-1; D remains ambiguous. Between the trimmed V and J ends, which lost 0 bases and 5 bases, there was a span of 14 bases. Looked up from germline, CDR1 is GTSNPN and CDR2 is SVGIG (reference sequence). This CDR3 region has 15 residues. The CDR3 reads CAWSVKGTYDNEQFF. As DNA, the CDR3 is TGTGCCTGGAGTGTAAAAGGTACCTATGACAATGAGCAGTTCTTC.

As DNA, the CDR3 is TGTGCCAGCAGTTCCGCCGGGGGCGCCAAAAACATTCAGTACTTC. It translates to CASSSAGGAKNIQYF. The chain links TRBV28 to TRBJ2-4, with D perhaps TRBD1 or TRBD2 (6 bases each). This CDR3 region has 15 residues. V was trimmed by 4 bases and J by 1 base, leaving 11 bases between them. Germline V gene data show CDR1 as MDHEN and CDR2 as SYDVKM.

Regarding this clonotype: One junction end does not reproduce the germline sequence, and a read error may be involved. This chain connects TRBV25-1 to TRBJ2-5, with TRBD2 matching over 10 bases. From germline, CDR1 is MGHDK and CDR2 SYGVNS. The CDR3 loop spans 13 amino acids. The CDR3 DNA is TGTGCCAGCAGTTCCCTAGCGGGGGCTCCCACCCACTTC. It yields the protein CASSSLAGAPTHF.

The CDR3 region has the DNA TGTGCCAGCAGCCAAGGGGGCAAACTAACCCATGAGCAGTTCTTC. It is translated as CASSQGGKLTHEQFF. The chain couples TRBV14 to TRBJ2-1; D possibly corresponds to TRBD1 (5 bases). The ends were cut back, 1 base at V and 8 bases at J, with 15 bases in the middle. Germline values: CDR1 SGHDN, CDR2 FVKESK. The CDR3 runs 15 residues. Looking up the rest from reference TRBV14 and TRBJ2-1 gives the full variable domain: EAGVTQFPSHSVIEKGQTVTLRCDPISGHDNLYWYRRVMGKEIKFLLHFVKESKQDESGMPNNRFLAERTGGTYSTLKVQPAELEDSGVYFCASSQGGKLTHEQFFGPGTRLTVL.

The J gene is TRBJ1-6, the V gene TRBV7-9, with D unresolved. Trimming removed 1 base from V and 10 bases from J, with 11 bases in between. CDR1 and CDR2 from the germline V gene are SEHNR and FQNEAQ (reference sequence). CDR3 size: 14 residues. The CDR3 region has the DNA TGTGCCAGCAGCTTAGAGGACCTTTGGTCACCCCTCCACTTT. Encoded protein: CASSLEDLWSPLHF.

This chain links TRBV20-1 with TRBJ1-4; D gene ambiguous. V lost 6 bases and J 6 bases, leaving 17 bases between the germline ends. Germline V gene data show CDR1 as DFQATT and CDR2 as SNEGSKA (reference sequence). The CDR3 is 14 amino acids. The chain's CDR3 is CSARLGLLDEKLFF. DNA for the CDR3: TGCAGTGCCAGACTCGGTCTTCTCGATGAAAAACTGTTTTTT.

The chain couples TRBV6-5 to TRBJ2-2; D is unclear. The CDR3 has 17 residues. With 0 bases removed from V and 7 bases from J, the gap between germline ends came to 18 bases. Per the germline V gene, CDR1 is MNHEY and CDR2 is SVGAGI. CDR3 in amino acids: CASSYSSGSPWGGELFF. CDR3 nucleotides: TGTGCCAGCAGTTACTCCTCAGGCTCGCCCTGGGGCGGGGAGCTGTTTTTT.